The next 10 T cell receptor beta chains were all read from a single sample in a study of graft-versus-host responses after intestinal transplantation. The repertoire was sequenced with immunoSEQ multiplex PCR; TCRdb's copy has only in-frame clones and lacks some. Among fewer than 95,000 clones listed, approximately 94% were seen once. The antigens of these receptors remain unknown. The sequences come from unstimulated CD4+ T cells sorted from spleen or lymph node cells, collected before transplant. These receptors came from a human donor who was the organ donor for an intestinal transplant.

The chain recombines TRBV25-1 with TRBJ2-7, with 7 bases fitting TRBD2. The CDR3 totals 13 residues. Trimming removed 2 bases from V and 6 bases from J; junction bases left unmatched: 4. CDR1 and CDR2 (germline): MGHDK, SYGVNS. The CDR3 here is CASSERLASEQYF. CDR3 in DNA: TGTGCCAGCAGTGAAAGACTAGCTTCCGAGCAGTACTTC.

V gene TRBV29-1 combines with J gene TRBJ2-1; D is unclear. This CDR3 region has 15 residues. Germline-derived CDR1 and CDR2 are SQVTM and ANQGSEA. Between the trimmed V and J ends, which lost 4 bases and 3 bases, there was a span of 16 bases. The CDR3 bases are TGCAGCGTTGTCCGGCAAGTATCAATCTACAATGAGCAGTTCTTC. Translation: CSVVRQVSIYNEQFF.

The rearrangement uses TRBV19 and TRBJ2-7; 11 nucleotides line up with TRBD1. This CDR3 is built from 18 residues. With V trimmed by 3 bases and J by 0 bases, 10 bases remained unmatched. In germline, CDR1 is LNHDA, CDR2 SQIVND (reference sequence). The CDR3 is CASSIQADRGLVSYEQYF. The CDR3 coding sequence is TGTGCCAGTAGTATTCAGGCGGACAGGGGGCTGGTCTCCTACGAGCAGTACTTC.

The chain uses TRBV5-1 and TRBJ2-7, with 8 bases matching TRBD1. The trim removed 4 bases at V and 0 bases at J, leaving 6 bases unmatched. CDR1 is SGHRS, CDR2 YFSETQ, per germline. The CDR3 covers 15 residues. CDR3 nucleotides: TGCGCCAGCAGCCGCGATACAGGGGGCTCCTACGAGCAGTACTTC. Translation gives CASSRDTGGSYEQYF.

This chain connects TRBV5-1 to TRBJ1-4; no clear D gene. Trimming stripped 3 bases from V and 8 bases from J, with 11 bases between. The germline V gene has CDR1 SGHRS and CDR2 YFSETQ. The CDR3 loop spans 13 amino acids. The CDR3 DNA reads as TGCGCCAGCAGCTCTGGGCCCGGCGAAAAACTGTTTTTT. Translating it yields CASSSGPGEKLFF.

The chain combines TRBV25-1 with TRBJ1-4; unclear D gene. The CDR3 sequence is 15 residues long. The germline CDR1 and CDR2 sequences are MGHDK and SYGVNS. The V and J ends lost 5 bases and 4 bases respectively, with 14 bases between them. DNA for the CDR3: TGTGCCAGCAGTCGCCCGACGGGAGGTAATGAAAAACTGTTTTTT. As protein: CASSRPTGGNEKLFF.

J is TRBJ1-5 and V is TRBV30; tentative D call: TRBD1 (6 bases). CDR1 is GTSNPN and CDR2 is SVGIG in the germline V gene (reference sequence). There are 15 residues in the CDR3. V was cut by 4 bases and J by 1 base, with 14 bases left in between. The CDR3: CAWNRGGTSNQPQHF. The CDR3 nucleotides read TGTGCCTGGAATAGAGGGGGGACCAGCAATCAGCCCCAGCATTTT.

V is TRBV5-1 and J is TRBJ1-1; a weak D match, TRBD1 (6 bases). The germline CDR1 and CDR2 sequences are SGHRS and YFSETQ. Trimming cost V 4 bases and J 0 bases, with 16 bases left between them. The CDR3 is made up of 16 amino acids. Written as DNA, the CDR3 is TGCGCCAGCAGCGCTTTAGGGGGGACGATGAACACTGAAGCTTTCTTT. Translating gives CASSALGGTMNTEAFF.

J is TRBJ1-4 and V is TRBV10-3; D remains unclear. The length of the CDR3 is 16 residues. V was cut by 4 bases and J by 2 bases, with 14 bases left in between. The V gene's germline CDR1 is ENHRY and CDR2 SYGVKD. This CDR3 is CAISGPGKGTNEKLFF. DNA of the CDR3: TGTGCCATCAGTGGGCCGGGGAAGGGCACTAATGAAAAACTGTTTTTT.

Here the CDR3 reads CASLPLTAGDNEQFF. The CDR3 nucleotides are TGTGCCAGCCTTCCTTTGACAGCGGGGGACAATGAGCAGTTCTTC. The chain links TRBV19 to TRBJ2-1, with 8 positions matching TRBD2. CDR3 length equals 15 residues. V shed 9 bases and J 5 bases; nucleotides not matched to a gene: 12. The germline gives CDR1 LNHDA, CDR2 SQIVND (reference sequence). The complete variable domain, with remaining parts taken from reference TRBV19 and TRBJ2-1, reads DGGITQSPKYLFRKEGQNVTLSCEQNLNHDAMYWYRQDPGQGLRLIYYSQIVNDFQKGDIAEGYSVSREKKESFPLTVTSAQKNPTAFYLCASLPLTAGDNEQFFGPGTRLTVL.